Following are 3 T cell receptor beta chains from one sample sequenced in a study of cytomegalovirus exposure and HLA in healthy donors. Generated by immunoSEQ multiplex PCR, the TCRdb table keeps only in-frame clones and is missing some. Found here are 300,000 to 400,000 clones, 88% of them singletons; the top ten hold around 1%. Material: PBMCs. Receptors originate from a man under 40 in good health and CMV-seronegative.

The rearrangement links TRBV6-1 to TRBJ2-7, with D hard to call. The CDR3 is 14 amino acids. The germline gives CDR1 MNHNS, CDR2 SASEGT. V was pared by 4 bases and J by 2 bases, with 12 bases between. CDR3 sequence reads: CASSVLQEAYEQYF. The CDR3, as DNA: TGTGCCAGCAGTGTCCTGCAAGAGGCCTACGAGCAGTACTTC.

The chain is built from TRBV5-1 and TRBJ2-7; 10 positions match TRBD1. Trimming at V came to 5 bases and at J to 6 bases, leaving 11 bases not matched to a gene. Germline V gives CDR1 SGHRS, CDR2 YFSETQ. This CDR3 spans 15 amino acids. CDR3 in amino acids: CASSWGTGALGEQYF. CDR3 nucleotide sequence: TGCGCCAGCAGTTGGGGGACAGGGGCCTTGGGCGAGCAGTACTTC.

The chain joins TRBV30 to TRBJ2-4; a possible D gene is TRBD2 (7 bases). Between the trimmed V and J ends, which lost 2 bases and 6 bases, there was a span of 11 bases. The CDR3 loop spans 13 amino acids. Germline CDR1 GTSNPN, CDR2 SVGIG (reference sequence). The CDR3 nucleotides read TGTGCCTGGAGTCGGGGGGCCGGAAACATTCAGTACTTC. This gives the protein CAWSRGAGNIQYF.